The subject of this entry is one T cell receptor beta chain. Its antigen is not known. The data are from a study of shared clonotypes between healthy human individuals. TCRdb keeps only in-frame clones here, not all; method: immunoSEQ multiplex PCR. The table includes some 2.3 million clones, over 90% detected once. Study conclusions and caveats: Shared across a few donors were around 5% of the naive CD4 clonotypes. Sampling included only blood; tissue repertoires likely differ.

There were only Caucasian adults among the donors, and all lived in Nashville, Tennessee. The germline V gene encodes CDR1 LNHDA and CDR2 SQIVND (reference sequence). Trimming removed 0 bases from V and 2 bases from J, with 9 bases in between. The CDR3 contains 15 residues. The clonotype was recovered from a man aged 18 to 35 in good health. Some clones in this sample may be carry-over from other donors' samples. The genes are TRBV19 and TRBJ2-3; the D gene is possibly TRBD2 (5 bases). Sequences were obtained from naive CD4+ T cells from PBMCs. The subset was: CD45RA+ positively selected. The CDR3 DNA reads as TGTGCCAGTAGTATAGAAGCGGACCCCACAGATACGCAGTATTTT. It yields the protein CASSIEADPTDTQYF. The full variable domain, rest sourced from reference TRBV19 and TRBJ2-3, is DGGITQSPKYLFRKEGQNVTLSCEQNLNHDAMYWYRQDPGQGLRLIYYSQIVNDFQKGDIAEGYSVSREKKESFPLTVTSAQKNPTAFYLCASSIEADPTDTQYFGPGTRLTVL.